The 8 T cell receptor beta chains presented below share a single source sample, sequenced in a study. TCRdb re-analysed the 5' RACE reads in MiXCR, keeping a single row per CDR3 protein. The sample includes 35,000 to 55,000 distinct CDR3 sequences, about a fifth seen only once; the top ten take 4.3%. Cells sorted as Tregs were CD4+, CD25+ and CD127-/low. Sequenced input: Tregs sorted from a lymph node. These receptors were obtained from a female donor with breast cancer.

Note on this clonotype: A much larger clone lies one base from this, so it may be a read error. The gene calls are TRBV20-1 and TRBJ1-5; 9 bases agree with TRBD1. The CDR3 has 15 amino acids. Germline values: CDR1 DFQATT, CDR2 SNEGSKA (reference sequence). The V gene end was trimmed by 8 bases and the J gene end by 7 bases; junction bases not matched to a gene: 15. The DNA for the CDR3 is TGCAGTACTACCCGGGACAGGGAGTTTGGACAGCCCCAGCATTTT. Encoded protein: CSTTRDREFGQPQHF.

This clonotype showed up just a few times. The chain uses TRBV11-2 and TRBJ2-1; D uncertain. The CDR3 is 14 amino acids. Germline V gene lookup returns CDR1 SGHAT and CDR2 FQNNGV. The ends were cut back, 3 bases at V and 4 bases at J, with 10 bases in the middle. The CDR3: CASSFTRIYNEQFF. The CDR3 DNA reads as TGTGCCAGCAGCTTTACCCGTATTTACAATGAGCAGTTCTTC.

This clonotype was counted only a few times. The genes are TRBV24-1 and TRBJ1-2, with 10 bases fitting TRBD1. The germline V gene has CDR1 KGHDR and CDR2 SFDVKD. This CDR3 is 15 amino acids long. V dropped 4 bases and J dropped 3; count of bases not matched to a gene: 4. The CDR3 DNA reads TGTGCCACCAGTGACAGGACAGGGGGGGACTATGGCTACACCTTC. Translation: CATSDRTGGDYGYTF.

This clonotype was observed at least ten times. The gene calls are TRBV12-3 or TRBV12-4 and TRBJ1-6; TRBD1 might be the D (6 bases). V lost 5 bases, J lost 8 bases, and 13 bases lay in between. The CDR3 has 14 amino acids. CDR3 sequence: CASSRQVSDSPLHF. CDR3 bases: TGTGCCAGCAGTCGACAGGTTTCGGATTCACCCCTCCACTTT.

This clonotype was picked up one time. This rearrangement joins TRBV3-1 to TRBJ2-7, with 10 positions matching TRBD2. Germline V gene lookup returns CDR1 LGHDT and CDR2 YNNKEL (reference sequence). Trimming cost V 2 bases and J 3 bases; bases outside gene matches: 4. The CDR3 has 15 amino acids. The CDR3 DNA is TGTGCCAGCAGCCAAATTCTAGCGGGAGTCTACGAGCAGTACTTC. Amino acids: CASSQILAGVYEQYF.

The rearrangement links TRBV28 to TRBJ2-1; TRBD2 matches 9 bases. Germline CDR1 reads MDHEN; CDR2 reads SYDVKM. J was trimmed by 11 bases and V by 7 bases; bases with no gene match: 3. The CDR3 length is 11 residues. CDR3 in amino acids: CASTASGKQFF. CDR3 bases: TGTGCCAGCACCGCTAGCGGGAAGCAGTTCTTC.

This clonotype has just a few counts. The chain is built from TRBV19 and TRBJ2-1, with 7 bases matching TRBD2. Trimming removed 7 bases from V and 2 bases from J; junction bases left unmatched: 8. In germline, CDR1 is LNHDA, CDR2 SQIVND (reference sequence). The CDR3 totals 15 residues. The CDR3 protein is CASKGRGEAYNEQFF. CDR3 nucleotides: TGTGCCAGTAAGGGCCGGGGGGAAGCCTACAATGAGCAGTTCTTC. The full variable domain, its missing parts supplied by reference TRBV19 and TRBJ2-1, is DGGITQSPKYLFRKEGQNVTLSCEQNLNHDAMYWYRQDPGQGLRLIYYSQIVNDFQKGDIAEGYSVSREKKESFPLTVTSAQKNPTAFYLCASKGRGEAYNEQFFGPGTRLTVL.

In this sample, this clonotype turned up many times. The chain employs TRBV7-6 and TRBJ2-1, with TRBD2 matching 9 bases. The germline V gene has CDR1 SGHVS and CDR2 FNYEAQ. V lost 4 bases and J lost 6; bases outside the gene matches: 7. The CDR3 extends over 15 amino acids. The CDR3 nucleotides read TGTGCCAGCAGCTCCTTAGCGGGAGAGCTCAATGAGCAGTTCTTC. Translating gives CASSSLAGELNEQFF.